The 23 T cell receptor beta chains given below trace back to one sample, sequenced in a study of response to subunit inactivated influenza vaccine. From the RT-PCR reads, TCRdb called clonotypes with MiXCR, one entry per CDR3 protein. The sample holds more than 150,000 distinct CDR3 sequences, about a tenth seen once. The material was non-naive T cells sorted from PBMCs, obtained on the day of vaccination. The receptors come from a man aged 50 to 59 who received an inactivated influenza vaccine.

This clonotype has more than one count but fewer than ten. The chain combines TRBV28 with TRBJ2-5; TRBD1 matches at 7 bases. V lost 4 bases, J lost 1 base, and 6 bases stayed unmatched. The CDR3 runs 15 residues. Germline-derived CDR1 and CDR2 are MDHEN and SYDVKM. CDR3 loop: CASSSLGTVQETQYF. The CDR3 coding sequence is TGTGCCAGCAGTTCCCTCGGGACAGTCCAAGAGACCCAGTACTTC.

CDR3 bases: TGCAGTGCTAGAGGCGGCTCAGGCCATGAGCAGTACTTC. Encoded protein: CSARGGSGHEQYF. The chain has TRBV20-1 and TRBJ2-7; D unresolved. Germline V gene sequence: CDR1 DFQATT, CDR2 SNEGSKA (reference sequence). V was cut by 1 base and J by 7 bases, with 14 bases left in between. The CDR3 spans 13 residues.

The table lists this clonotype with many counts. The V gene is TRBV6-5, the J gene TRBJ2-7; D not certain. Between the trimmed V and J ends, which lost 0 bases and 2 bases, there was a span of 11 bases. CDR3 length equals 15 residues. CDR1 is MNHEY and CDR2 is SVGAGI in the germline V gene. CDR3 sequence reads: CASSYSNVGTYEQYF. The CDR3 DNA follows: TGTGCCAGCAGTTACTCGAACGTGGGGACCTACGAGCAGTACTTC.

The rearrangement joins TRBV20-1 to TRBJ2-7, with 12 bases fitting TRBD1. Trimming removed 5 bases from V and 2 bases from J; junction bases left unmatched: 7. The germline CDR1 and CDR2 sequences are DFQATT and SNEGSKA (reference sequence). There are 15 residues in the CDR3. The CDR3 bases are TGCAGTGCTGGGGACAGGGGGCTGAATACCTACGAGCAGTACTTC. It is translated as CSAGDRGLNTYEQYF.

This clonotype turned up a few times. CDR3 residues: CASSSPGQDEAFF. Here the CDR3 DNA reads TGTGCCAGCAGCTCCCCGGGACAAGATGAAGCTTTCTTT. This chain links TRBV11-2 with TRBJ1-1; perhaps TRBD1 as D (6 bases). Germline CDR1 is SGHAT and CDR2 is FQNNGV. V was cut by 4 bases and J by 7 bases, with 13 bases left in between. This CDR3 is built from 13 residues.

V usage is TRBV7-6 and J usage is TRBJ2-1; perhaps TRBD1 as D (6 bases). V was pared by 6 bases and J by 5 bases, with 8 bases between. The CDR3 length is 12 residues. Germline values: CDR1 SGHVS, CDR2 FNYEAQ. CDR3 in amino acids: CASSWGHNEQFF. CDR3 in DNA: TGTGCCAGCAGTTGGGGGCACAATGAGCAGTTCTTC.

This clonotype has a handful of counts. The J gene is TRBJ2-1, the V gene TRBV15; D perhaps matches TRBD1 (6 bases). The germline V gene has CDR1 LNHNV and CDR2 YYDKDF (reference sequence). Trimming shortened V by 7 bases and J by 4 bases, and 14 bases separated the two germline ends. The CDR3 runs 14 residues. The CDR3 here is CATTKSRGYNEQFF. CDR3 nucleotides: TGTGCCACCACGAAGTCCAGGGGATACAATGAGCAGTTCTTC.

In this sample, this clonotype turned up many times. V is TRBV20-1 and J is TRBJ2-7, with D uncertain. Germline V gives CDR1 DFQATT, CDR2 SNEGSKA (reference sequence). The ends were cut back, 5 bases at V and 1 base at J, with 9 bases in the middle. The CDR3 totals 12 residues. CDR3 in amino acids: CSAAGPSYEQYF. CDR3 coding DNA: TGCAGTGCTGCCGGGCCATCCTACGAGCAGTACTTC.

In this sample, this clonotype turned up many times. The chain employs TRBV12-3 or TRBV12-4 and TRBJ2-2, with 7 bases matching TRBD1. The CDR3 is 14 residues long. V lost 8 bases to trimming and J lost 4 bases; unmatched junction nucleotides: 7. The CDR3 here is CASRRTGGTGELFF. DNA of the CDR3: TGTGCCAGCCGCCGGACAGGAGGCACCGGGGAGCTGTTTTTT.

This clonotype was seen many times. The chain joins TRBV6-5 to TRBJ2-7; D is unresolved. Trimming removed 0 bases at V and 4 bases at J, with 10 bases between. In germline, CDR1 is MNHEY, CDR2 SVGAGI. The CDR3 spans 14 residues. The CDR3 loop is CASSYSIPVYEQYF. CDR3 in DNA: TGTGCCAGCAGTTACTCGATACCGGTTTACGAGCAGTACTTC.

The gene calls are TRBV29-1 and TRBJ1-4, with 9 nucleotides matching TRBD1. The CDR3 sequence is 14 residues long. CDR1 SQVTM and CDR2 ANQGSEA come from the germline V gene. J lost 3 bases, V lost 7 bases, and 6 bases had no gene match. CDR3 nucleotides: TGCAGCGCGACAGGGGGAGCGGCTAATGAAAAACTGTTTTTT. It specifies CSATGGAANEKLFF.

V gene TRBV19 combines with J gene TRBJ2-6, with D possibly being TRBD2 (5 bases). V lost 6 bases, J lost 0 bases, and 15 bases lay in between. This CDR3 is 17 amino acids long. Per the germline V gene, CDR1 is LNHDA and CDR2 is SQIVND (reference sequence). CDR3 sequence reads: CASSRELSNSGANVLTF. The CDR3 region has the DNA TGTGCCAGTAGCCGGGAACTATCGAACTCTGGGGCCAACGTCCTGACTTTC.

This clonotype showed up many times. The CDR3 region has the DNA TGTGCCAGCAGCGCCAGCGGGAACTCCTACAATGAGCAGTTCTTC. This encodes CASSASGNSYNEQFF. This chain connects TRBV9 to TRBJ2-1; TRBD2 matches 7 bases. J lost 0 bases, V lost 3 bases, and 3 bases had no gene match. The CDR3 loop spans 15 amino acids. Germline V gene sequence: CDR1 SGDLS, CDR2 YYNGEE. Drawing the rest from reference TRBV9 and TRBJ2-1, the complete variable domain is DSGVTQTPKHLITATGQRVTLRCSPRSGDLSVYWYQQSLDQGLQFLIQYYNGEERAKGNILERFSAQQFPDLHSELNLSSLELGDSALYFCASSASGNSYNEQFFGPGTRLTVL.

The V gene is TRBV6-2 or TRBV6-3, the J gene TRBJ2-7; TRBD1 matches 10 bases. Germline trimming cut 3 bases from V and 5 bases from J; bases unmatched to any gene: 10. From germline, CDR1 is MNHEY and CDR2 SVGEGT. The CDR3 covers 16 residues. The CDR3 sequence: CASSYTPGQGSHEQYF. In DNA, the CDR3 is TGTGCCAGCAGTTATACACCGGGACAGGGGTCCCACGAGCAGTACTTC.

The V gene is TRBV4-1, the J gene TRBJ2-5, with a weak D call TRBD1 (6 bases). Germline V gene data show CDR1 as MGHRA and CDR2 as YSYEKL. V was trimmed by 6 bases and J by 2 bases, leaving 19 bases between them. The CDR3 totals 16 residues. The CDR3 region is CASSPTGTLAQETQYF. In DNA, the CDR3 is TGCGCCAGCAGTCCTACAGGGACCCTCGCGCAAGAGACCCAGTACTTC.

In nucleotides, the CDR3 is TGCGCCAGCAGAAGAAGCGCGGGGGGGCAAGGAGAGACCCAGTACTTC. Translation: CASRRSAGGQGETQYF. The genes are TRBV4-1 and TRBJ2-5, with TRBD2 matching 9 bases. The CDR3 runs 16 residues. From germline, CDR1 is MGHRA and CDR2 YSYEKL. V shed 6 bases and J 4 bases; nucleotides not matched to a gene: 12.

This clonotype was counted a few times. The J gene is TRBJ2-2, the V gene TRBV20-1, with 10 nucleotides matching TRBD2. Trimming took 7 bases from V and 4 from J; bases not matched to a gene: 6. The CDR3 runs to 14 residues. The V gene's germline CDR1 is DFQATT and CDR2 SNEGSKA (reference sequence). CDR3 DNA sequence: TGCAGTGGAGTACTAGCGGGAACCACCGGGGAGCTGTTTTTT. Amino acids: CSGVLAGTTGELFF.

There are many counts of this clonotype. The chain recombines TRBV7-9 with TRBJ2-2; 10 bases match TRBD1. Germline V gene lookup returns CDR1 SEHNR and CDR2 FQNEAQ (reference sequence). The CDR3 length is 15 residues. V trimming: 4 bases; J trimming: 3 bases; junction bases outside the gene matches: 2. CDR3 sequence (DNA): TGTGCCAGCAGCTACGGGACAGGGGACACCGGGGAGCTGTTTTTT. Its translation is CASSYGTGDTGELFF.

The sample holds a few counts of this clonotype. The gene calls are TRBV4-1 and TRBJ2-7; a weak D match, TRBD1 (6 bases). The length of the CDR3 is 15 residues. The V end lost 4 bases, the J end lost 3 bases, and 16 bases lay between the germline ends. CDR1 is MGHRA and CDR2 is YSYEKL in the germline V gene. The CDR3 region has the DNA TGCGCCAGCAGCCCGAGGCTGGACAGTGACTACGAGCAGTACTTC. Protein product: CASSPRLDSDYEQYF.

This clonotype occurred many times. This chain links TRBV20-1 with TRBJ2-4; D gene ambiguous. This CDR3 is built from 15 residues. Trimming shortened V by 6 bases and J by 0 bases, and 15 bases separated the two germline ends. Germline values: CDR1 DFQATT, CDR2 SNEGSKA (reference sequence). This CDR3 reads CSAVSVRIAKNIQYF. CDR3 nucleotides: TGCAGTGCCGTTTCCGTAAGAATAGCCAAAAACATTCAGTACTTC.

The chain carries TRBV6-1 and TRBJ1-2; possible D gene TRBD1, 5 bases. V lost 7 bases to trimming and J lost 5 bases, with 11 bases between them. Germline V gene lookup returns CDR1 MNHNS and CDR2 SASEGT. The CDR3 contains 12 residues. CDR3 sequence reads: CASNGGTYGYTF. CDR3 nucleotides: TGTGCCAGCAATGGCGGGACTTATGGCTACACCTTC.

This clonotype was seen more than once but under ten times. The chain has TRBV5-4 and TRBJ2-3, with D possibly being TRBD2 (7 bases). The CDR3 has 15 amino acids. CDR1 SGHNT and CDR2 YYREEE come from the germline V gene (reference sequence). The V and J ends lost 0 bases and 4 bases respectively, with 12 bases between them. The CDR3 loop reads CASSLGRGLSDTQYF. CDR3 in DNA: TGTGCCAGCAGCTTGGGGCGGGGGCTCTCAGATACGCAGTATTTT.

This clonotype turned up a few times. This chain connects TRBV6-1 to TRBJ1-6, with TRBD1 matching 10 bases. The V gene end was trimmed by 3 bases and the J gene end by 10 bases; junction bases not matched to a gene: 6. This CDR3 has 15 residues. Germline loops: CDR1 MNHNS, CDR2 SASEGT. The CDR3 sequence is CASSDRDRGGSPLHF. Written as DNA, the CDR3 is TGTGCCAGCAGTGACCGGGACAGGGGTGGATCACCCCTCCACTTT.